These 23 T cell receptor beta chains came from one sample sequenced in a study of T cells in women clearing cervical HPV infection. The method was immunoSEQ multiplex PCR; TCRdb's version includes in-frame clones alone and lacks a portion of them. Its table lists about 24,000 clones. The sequencing input was blood buffy coat. These receptors were taken from a woman between 18 and 69 years old with a cervical HPV16 infection that either progressed to CIN3+ or cleared (not recorded which).

CDR3 bases read: TGTGCCAGCAGCTTAGCGGGCGGGAGAACCGAG. Residues: CASSLAGGRTE. The CDR3, in full, reads CASSLAGGRTEQYF. This sequence joins TRBV7-9 and TRBJ2-7, with 7 bases that match TRBD2. The read terminates 3 residues ahead of where the CDR3 ends, so the germline J gene completes it. The germline CDR1 and CDR2 sequences are SEHNR and FQNEAQ (reference sequence). Trimming at V came to 0 bases and at J to 6 bases, leaving 5 bases not matched to a gene. CDR3 length: 14 residues.

Note on this clone: The read halts 3 residues ahead of the CDR3 end, with the missing end drawn from the germline J gene. The chain is built from TRBV11-2 and TRBJ1-2, with D unclear. The CDR3 loop spans 12 amino acids. Germline-derived CDR1 and CDR2 are SGHAT and FQNNGV. Partial CDR3 DNA: TGTGCCAGCAGCTTAGGGGTAACAGTT. Protein product: CASSLGVTV. The whole CDR3 sequence reads CASSLGVTVYTF.

As to this clone: The read ends 3 residues before the CDR3 terminus; that terminus is restored from the germline J gene. This chain joins TRBV7-2 and TRBJ2-5, with 7 positions matching TRBD1. CDR1 and CDR2 from the germline V gene are SGHTA and FQGNSA. The J segment lost 4 bases and the V segment lost 5 bases, leaving 7 bases of the junction unmatched. This CDR3 has 14 amino acids. The CDR3 loop reads CASSQDRVLETQYF. Incomplete CDR3 DNA: TGTGCCAGCAGCCAAGACAGGGTTTTAGAGACC.

A remark on this clone: The read terminates 3 residues ahead of where the CDR3 ends, so the germline J gene completes it. V gene TRBV7-2 combines with J gene TRBJ2-7; 10 nucleotides align to TRBD2. The length of the CDR3 is 13 residues. Germline V gene lookup returns CDR1 SGHTA and CDR2 FQGNSA. V shed 4 bases, J shed 6 bases, and the junction held 3 bases outside the gene matches. The chain's CDR3 is CASSSSGRGEQYF. The part of the CDR3 DNA that was read is TGTGCCAGCAGCTCAAGCGGGAGGGGCGAG.

A remark on this clone: The CDR3 extends 3 residues past the end of the read, so its final part is completed from the germline J gene. The V and J genes are TRBV20-1 and TRBJ2-5; D may be TRBD2 (5 bases). Germline-derived CDR1 and CDR2 are DFQATT and SNEGSKA (reference sequence). V was clipped by 8 bases and J by 2 bases, with 15 bases between them. The CDR3 has 13 residues. The CDR3 reads CSTKRSFQETQYF. The sequenced part of the CDR3 DNA is TGCAGTACCAAGCGGAGCTTTCAAGAGACC.

Concerning this clone itself: The read comes to an end 3 residues before the CDR3 does, leaving the germline J gene to fill in the end. J is TRBJ1-3 and V is TRBV5-1; the D gene is possibly TRBD1 (6 bases). V lost 4 bases, J lost 0 bases, and 11 bases lay in between. The CDR3 extends over 15 amino acids. Germline-derived CDR1 and CDR2 are SGHRS and YFSETQ. CDR3 DNA, as far as it was read: TGCGCCAGCAGCACGACAGGATACTCTGGAAACACC. Protein product: CASSTTGYSGNT. The whole CDR3 protein is CASSTTGYSGNTIYF.

As for this clone: The read ends 3 residues early relative to the CDR3; the germline J gene fills the gap. The rearrangement links TRBV5-1 to TRBJ2-5, with 9 bases matching TRBD1. The germline CDR1 and CDR2 sequences are SGHRS and YFSETQ. The CDR3 totals 16 residues. The trim removed 5 bases at V and 0 bases at J, leaving 8 bases unmatched. The covered CDR3 bases are TGCGCCAGCAGTCCTACAGGGGGCTCCTACCAAGAGACC. Encoded protein: CASSPTGGSYQET. The CDR3 as a whole reads CASSPTGGSYQETQYF.

In the case of this clone: Coverage ceases 3 residues before the CDR3 finishes, and the germline J gene fills in the end. This chain uses TRBV7-2 with TRBJ2-1, with 7 bases identical to TRBD2. The CDR3 length is 14 residues. Germline V gene data show CDR1 as SGHTA and CDR2 as FQGNSA. The junction had 5 bases not matched to a gene; V was cut back by 5 bases and J by 4 bases. The CDR3 reads CASSEGLPYNEQFF. The sequenced part of the CDR3 DNA is TGTGCCAGCAGCGAGGGACTACCTTACAATGAG.

As concerns this clone: The read finishes 3 residues shy of the CDR3 end, and the germline J gene is used to complete it. The V gene is TRBV5-1, the J gene TRBJ1-1; no clear D. Trimming pared 5 bases from V and 6 bases from J, leaving 11 bases between. Per the germline V gene, CDR1 is SGHRS and CDR2 is YFSETQ. The CDR3 is made up of 12 amino acids. The sequenced part of the CDR3 DNA is TGCGCCAGCAGTGGCAGCGGCGCTGAA. It codes for CASSGSGAE. The CDR3, in full, reads CASSGSGAEAFF.

Of note for this clone: The sequence runs out 3 residues before the end of the CDR3; the remainder is reconstructed from the germline J gene. The chain recombines TRBV7-9 with TRBJ2-4; TRBD1 agrees at 9 bases. CDR1 and CDR2 from the germline V gene are SEHNR and FQNEAQ (reference sequence). The CDR3 is 15 residues long. CDR3 region: CASSRTGGAGYGQYF. The CDR3 bases that were read are TGTGCCAGCAGCCGAACAGGGGGCGCGGGCTATGGT.

For this clone: The read ends 3 residues early relative to the CDR3; the germline J gene fills the gap. This sequence joins TRBV6-4 and TRBJ1-5, with TRBD1 as a possible D gene (5 bases). This CDR3 contains 13 residues. Germline values: CDR1 MRHNA, CDR2 SNTAGT. Deletions cut 4 bases from V and 7 bases from J, with 11 bases between. The CDR3 DNA, read in part, is TGTGCCAGCAGTGTTTGGGGGGGACAGCCC. Amino acid sequence: CASSVWGGQP. The whole CDR3 protein is CASSVWGGQPQHF.

To note about this clone: The read is 3 residues too short to cover the CDR3 end, so that end is filled in from the germline J gene. The chain recombines TRBV29-1 with TRBJ2-3; D perhaps matches TRBD1 (6 bases). Per germline, CDR1 SQVTM and CDR2 ANQGSEA. The CDR3 is made up of 15 amino acids. Trimming took off 7 bases at V and 6 bases at J, with 23 bases between the two ends. CDR3 sequence: CSAGAAVLGGDTQYF. The DNA read from the CDR3 is TGCAGCGCCGGGGCAGCGGTCTTAGGGGGTGATACG.

A remark on this clone: The read finishes 3 residues shy of the CDR3 end, and the germline J gene is used to complete it. Within the sample, other DNA sequences also encode this same CDR3. This rearrangement joins TRBV6-1 to TRBJ1-2; D remains unclear. Per germline, CDR1 MNHNS and CDR2 SASEGT. V was pared by 2 bases and J by 4 bases, with 14 bases between. The CDR3 totals 15 residues. The CDR3 DNA, read in part, is TGTGCCAGCAGTGAATCTGGCAGGTTTATCTATGGC. Protein sequence: CASSESGRFIYG. The whole CDR3 sequence reads CASSESGRFIYGYTF.

Comments on this clone: From the germline J gene comes the end of the CDR3, since the read stops 3 residues before it. This chain links TRBV20-1 with TRBJ2-3; 7 bases agree with TRBD2. CDR1 is DFQATT, CDR2 SNEGSKA, per germline (reference sequence). This CDR3 spans 15 amino acids. V gave up 1 base and J gave up 2 bases; unmatched junction bases: 6. The DNA read from the CDR3 is TGCAGTGCTAGAGCAAGCGGGGCTTTCACAGATACG. Amino acid sequence: CSARASGAFTDT. The whole CDR3 reads CSARASGAFTDTQYF.

On this clone itself: The CDR3 is cut off 3 residues early in the read; its end comes from the germline J gene. This chain joins TRBV2 and TRBJ2-7, with 10 bases lining up with TRBD2. V lost 6 bases and J lost 2; bases outside the gene matches: 10. Germline V gene sequence: CDR1 SNHLY, CDR2 FYNNEI. This CDR3 contains 16 residues. The sequenced CDR3 bases are TGTGCCAGCAGGGGTGGTCGGAGCGGGAGGGCCTACGAG. Protein product: CASRGGRSGRAYE. Given in full, the CDR3 is CASRGGRSGRAYEQYF. The variable domain in full, completed from reference TRBV2 and TRBJ2-7, reads EPEVTQTPSHQVTQMGQEVILRCVPISNHLYFYWYRQILGQKVEFLVSFYNNEISEKSEIFDDQFSVERPDGSNFTLKIRSTKLEDSAMYFCASRGGRSGRAYEQYFGPGTRLTVT.

In the case of this clone: Coverage ceases 3 residues before the CDR3 finishes, and the germline J gene fills in the end. The J gene is TRBJ1-4, the V gene TRBV5-1; D gene ambiguous. Between the trimmed V and J ends, which lost 5 bases and 4 bases, there was a span of 12 bases. Germline loops: CDR1 SGHRS, CDR2 YFSETQ. The CDR3 spans 14 residues. The DNA read from the CDR3 is TGCGCCAGCAGGGAAACAGAAGTTAATGAAAAA. It yields the protein CASRETEVNEK. The whole CDR3 reads CASRETEVNEKLFF. The entire variable domain, with the rest obtained from reference TRBV5-1 and TRBJ1-4, is as follows: KAGVTQTPRYLIKTRGQQVTLSCSPISGHRSVSWYQQTPGQGLQFLFEYFSETQRNKGNFPGRFSGRQFSNSRSEMNVSTLELGDSALYLCASRETEVNEKLFFGSGTQLSVL.

Turning to this clone: The read gets to within 3 residues of the CDR3 end, and the germline J gene fills in the rest. J is TRBJ2-1 and V is TRBV5-4, with D possibly TRBD1 on 7 matching bases. There are 14 residues in the CDR3. Germline lookup yields CDR1 SGHNT and CDR2 YYREEE (reference sequence). The V and J ends lost 0 bases and 9 bases respectively, with 13 bases between them. The sequenced part of the CDR3 DNA is TGTGCCAGCAGCTTGGGCGGAGGGGGCGGTGAG. This translates into CASSLGGGGGE. The entire CDR3 reads CASSLGGGGGEQFF.

The sequenced part of the CDR3 DNA is TGCGCCAGCAGCTTTCGAGGGGGCCGGAGCTCCTACGAG. Its translation is CASSFRGGRSSYE. The whole CDR3 reads CASSFRGGRSSYEQYF. This chain joins TRBV5-1 and TRBJ2-7; 7 nucleotides align to TRBD1. The read halts 3 residues ahead of the CDR3 end, with the missing end drawn from the germline J gene. The germline CDR1 and CDR2 sequences are SGHRS and YFSETQ. J gave up 0 bases and V 2 bases, and 8 bases lay outside the gene matches. There are 16 residues in the CDR3.

CDR3 in amino acids: CASSYVQGTDTQYF. The CDR3 DNA, read in part, is TGCGCCAGCAGCTACGTACAGGGGACAGATACC. The gene calls are TRBV5-1 and TRBJ2-5; 7 nucleotides line up with TRBD1. The sequence runs out 3 residues before the end of the CDR3; the remainder is reconstructed from the germline J gene. CDR3 length: 14 residues. The germline gives CDR1 SGHRS, CDR2 YFSETQ. The full variable domain, rest sourced from reference TRBV5-1 and TRBJ2-5, is KAGVTQTPRYLIKTRGQQVTLSCSPISGHRSVSWYQQTPGQGLQFLFEYFSETQRNKGNFPGRFSGRQFSNSRSEMNVSTLELGDSALYLCASSYVQGTDTQYFGPGTRLLVL.

Remarks on this clone: Read sequence stops 3 residues before the CDR3 end, and the germline J gene provides the missing end. The genes are TRBV7-9 and TRBJ2-7; D remains unclear. The germline V gene encodes CDR1 SEHNR and CDR2 FQNEAQ (reference sequence). The CDR3 is made up of 15 amino acids. Trimming pared 1 base from V and 0 bases from J, leaving 10 bases between. The covered CDR3 bases are TGTGCCAGCAGCTTAGTTGTCGGCGGCTCCTACGAG. It codes for CASSLVVGGSYE. The CDR3, in full, reads CASSLVVGGSYEQYF. Full variable domain (missing parts from reference TRBV7-9 and TRBJ2-7): DTGVSQNPRHKITKRGQNVTFRCDPISEHNRLYWYRQTLGQGPEFLTYFQNEAQLEKSRLLSDRFSAERPKGSFSTLEIQRTEQGDSAMYLCASSLVVGGSYEQYFGPGTRLTVT.

About this clone itself: The read is 3 residues too short to cover the CDR3 end, so that end is filled in from the germline J gene. This chain connects TRBV19 to TRBJ2-5; D call uncertain. The germline V gene encodes CDR1 LNHDA and CDR2 SQIVND (reference sequence). V lost 8 bases and J lost 2, with 6 bases in between. CDR3 length equals 11 residues. The CDR3 sequence is CASSPQETQYF. Incomplete CDR3 DNA: TGTGCCAGTTCTCCTCAAGAGACC.

As for this clone: The read halts 3 residues ahead of the CDR3 end, with the missing end drawn from the germline J gene. The chain joins TRBV7-8 to TRBJ2-5; D perhaps matches TRBD1 (6 bases). The V and J ends lost 3 bases and 0 bases respectively, with 11 bases between them. The CDR3 is made up of 15 amino acids. Germline lookup yields CDR1 SGHVS and CDR2 FQNEAQ. The CDR3 is CASSFGQQYQETQYF. CDR3 bases read: TGTGCCAGCAGCTTCGGACAGCAGTACCAAGAGACC.

Concerning this clone itself: The observed sequence ends 3 residues before the CDR3 terminus, with the missing tail filled in from the germline J gene. This chain connects TRBV6-2 or TRBV6-3 to TRBJ2-3; D might be TRBD1 or TRBD2, each matching 6 bases. The CDR3 contains 16 residues. V was pared by 2 bases and J by 4 bases, with 16 bases between. Germline V gene data show CDR1 as MNHEY and CDR2 as SVGEGT. CDR3 DNA (partial): TGTGCCAGCAGTTACGCGGGACACCTGGGGGCAGATACG. Protein: CASSYAGHLGADT. The CDR3 in full is CASSYAGHLGADTQYF.